This T cell receptor (beta chain) was documented in a study of Ad26.COV2.S vaccination and SARS-CoV-2 variants. Repertoires were generated with immunoSEQ multiplex PCR, while TCRdb's copy carries only in-frame clones and drops some. The sample shows about 350,000 clones, roughly 85% of them seen only once. Broader study findings: The authors reported substantial breadth in spike-specific CD8+ and CD4+ T cell responses after vaccination. Non-spike TCR breadth showed similarity between vaccine and placebo recipients.

This CDR3 spans 16 amino acids. The V end was cut by 4 bases, the J end by 6 bases, with 20 bases between. CDR1 is SGDLS, CDR2 YYNGEE, per germline. A note on this clone: The target antigen is unknown.

The treatment was: 15 to 20 received Ad26.COV2.S at low or high dose, single or two shots; several received placebo; per-sample allocation not given. Specimens were obtained on day 63 following the first vaccine or placebo injection. The individual, an adult aged 18-55 years, was a donor in Boston. This chain joins TRBV9 and TRBJ2-1; D is perhaps TRBD1 (6 bases). The sequencing here drew on peripheral blood, taken in a trial of Ad26.COV2.S vaccine versus placebo. The sequence was collected from a person between 18 and 60 years old who received the Ad26.COV2.S COVID-19 vaccine or a placebo. The CDR3 region has the DNA TGTGCCAGCAGCCCCCGTTCTAGGGGGTGGGGCAATGAGCAGTTCTTC. Translating gives CASSPRSRGWGNEQFF. Full variable domain (remainder filled in from reference TRBV9 and TRBJ2-1): DSGVTQTPKHLITATGQRVTLRCSPRSGDLSVYWYQQSLDQGLQFLIQYYNGEERAKGNILERFSAQQFPDLHSELNLSSLELGDSALYFCASSPRSRGWGNEQFFGPGTRLTVL.